This TCR beta chain was profiled in a study of T cell repertoires in cytomegalovirus infection. TCRdb reprocessed the reads with MiXCR, giving one entry per CDR3 protein. This sample has 500,000 to 600,000 distinct CDR3 sequences, with approximately 16% found just once. The CDR3 contains 14 residues. In germline, CDR1 is MGHRA, CDR2 YSYEKL. The V end lost 1 base, the J end lost 5 bases, and 9 bases lay between the germline ends. The sequence was collected from a human donor in good health (CMV status not recorded). Some clones in this sample may be carry-over from other donors' samples. Sequencing input: CD8+ T cells from PBMCs. The chain recombines TRBV4-1 with TRBJ1-5; D not resolved. CDR3 nucleotides: TGCGCCAGCAGCCAAGTTCTGGGAGATCAGCCCCAGCATTTT. Its translation is CASSQVLGDQPQHF.